This entry lists 9 T cell receptor beta chains sequenced from one sample in a study of blood T cell repertoires in COVID-19. Sequencing was performed with immunoSEQ multiplex PCR; in TCRdb, only in-frame clones are kept and a portion is missing. The table has a few hundred thousand clones, nearly 90% seen once; the top ten hold 0.7% to 0.85%. Sequencing used peripheral blood. The receptors stem from a woman younger than 45 with acute or convalescent COVID-19.

The V and J genes are TRBV29-1 and TRBJ1-5; D not certain. This CDR3 is built from 12 residues. Germline V gene lookup returns CDR1 SQVTM and CDR2 ANQGSEA. The V end lost 0 bases, the J end lost 5 bases, and 5 bases lay between the germline ends. For the CDR3, the DNA is TGCAGCGTTGAAGACGGGTATCAGCCCCAGCATTTT. Translation: CSVEDGYQPQHF.

There are a few counts of this clone. V usage is TRBV2 and J usage is TRBJ2-7; 8 positions match TRBD2. Germline-derived CDR1 and CDR2 are SNHLY and FYNNEI. V was pared by 5 bases and J by 3 bases, with 6 bases of the junction left unmatched. The CDR3 covers 14 residues. The CDR3 loop reads CASSLPGGHYEQYF. The CDR3, as DNA: TGTGCCAGCAGTCTTCCGGGAGGGCACTACGAGCAGTACTTC. The whole variable domain, remainder taken from reference TRBV2 and TRBJ2-7, is EPEVTQTPSHQVTQMGQEVILRCVPISNHLYFYWYRQILGQKVEFLVSFYNNEISEKSEIFDDQFSVERPDGSNFTLKIRSTKLEDSAMYFCASSLPGGHYEQYFGPGTRLTVT.

J is TRBJ2-1 and V is TRBV10-2; 8 nucleotides line up with TRBD2. The CDR3 contains 16 residues. The trim removed 6 bases at V and 3 bases at J, leaving 10 bases unmatched. Germline assignment: CDR1 WSHSY and CDR2 SAAADI. In DNA form, the CDR3 reads TGCGCCAGCAGCGGAGCCAGTAGCGGGATCTACAATGAGCAGTTCTTC. It is translated as CASSGASSGIYNEQFF.

This sequence joins TRBV19 and TRBJ2-7, with D unresolved. Germline CDR1 reads LNHDA; CDR2 reads SQIVND (reference sequence). The CDR3 loop spans 14 amino acids. Deletions cut 1 base from V and 6 bases from J, with 13 bases between. CDR3 amino acids: CASSIGLVYGEQYF. DNA for the CDR3: TGTGCCAGTAGTATAGGGCTAGTCTATGGCGAGCAGTACTTC.

The chain combines TRBV10-1 with TRBJ2-1; 9 positions match TRBD1. Trimming at V came to 3 bases and at J to 7 bases, leaving 7 bases not matched to a gene. The CDR3 contains 15 residues. Germline CDR1 WNHNN, CDR2 SYGVQD (reference sequence). CDR3 bases: TGCGCCAGCAGTGAAACAGGGGGCGGAATGAATGAGCAGTTCTTC. The encoded protein is CASSETGGGMNEQFF.

The CDR3 DNA sequence: TGTGCCAGCAGTTACTCCGGGGGGGATACGCAGTATTTT. Its protein is CASSYSGGDTQYF. V and J are TRBV6-5 and TRBJ2-3, with 7 bases fitting TRBD2. CDR3 length: 13 amino acids. Per the germline V gene, CDR1 is MNHEY and CDR2 is SVGAGI. The V gene end was trimmed by 0 bases and the J gene end by 6 bases; junction bases not matched to a gene: 0.

The V gene is TRBV5-6, the J gene TRBJ1-2; TRBD1 matches 7 bases. Germline loops: CDR1 SGHDT, CDR2 YYEEEE. Trimming cost V 5 bases and J 4 bases; bases outside gene matches: 8. This CDR3 spans 14 amino acids. CDR3 in DNA: TGTGCCAGCAGATTCACGGGACAGACCTATGGCTACACCTTC. Its translation: CASRFTGQTYGYTF.

The V and J genes are TRBV5-1 and TRBJ2-1, with 9 bases aligning to TRBD1. J lost 6 bases, V lost 2 bases, and 3 bases had no gene match. Germline V gives CDR1 SGHRS, CDR2 YFSETQ. The CDR3 has 14 amino acids. In nucleotides, the CDR3 is TGCGCCAGCAGCTTACGGACAGGGGTCAATGAGCAGTTCTTC. It encodes CASSLRTGVNEQFF.

CDR3 in amino acids: CASSLTGANFYGYTF. The CDR3 DNA reads as TGTGCCAGCAGTTTGACAGGGGCTAACTTTTATGGCTACACCTTC. The chain joins TRBV27 to TRBJ1-2, with 8 bases lining up with TRBD1. The CDR3 loop spans 15 amino acids. Per germline, CDR1 MNHEY and CDR2 SMNVEV (reference sequence). V lost 3 bases, J lost 5 bases, and 8 bases stayed unmatched.